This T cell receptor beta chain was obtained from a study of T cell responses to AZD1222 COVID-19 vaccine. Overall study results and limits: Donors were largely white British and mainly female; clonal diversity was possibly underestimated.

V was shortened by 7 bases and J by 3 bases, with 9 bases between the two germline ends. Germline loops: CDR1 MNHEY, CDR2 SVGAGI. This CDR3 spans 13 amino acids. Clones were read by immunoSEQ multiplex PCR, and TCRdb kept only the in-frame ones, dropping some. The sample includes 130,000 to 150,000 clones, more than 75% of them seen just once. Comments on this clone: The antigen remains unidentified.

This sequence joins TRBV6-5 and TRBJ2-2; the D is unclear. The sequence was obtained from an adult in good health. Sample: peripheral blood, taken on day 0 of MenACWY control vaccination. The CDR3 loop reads CASTLIDTGELFF. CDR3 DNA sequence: TGTGCCAGCACACTCATTGACACCGGGGAGCTGTTTTTT.